This TCR beta chain was captured in a study of blood T cells in healthy people across ages. The second PCR ran about 6 to 12 cycles with a sample-barcoded 5' primer and J-beta primers. TCRdb reprocessed the 5' RACE reads via MiXCR and lists one record per CDR3 protein. The sample lists about 760,000 distinct CDR3 sequences, 25% occurring once. Germline V gene data show CDR1 as SQVTM and CDR2 as ANQGSEA. The CDR3 length is 14 residues. The J segment lost 3 bases and the V segment lost 4 bases, leaving 5 bases of the junction unmatched. Separately, the same data were catalogued under a study of T cells of mothers and their children.

The V and J genes are TRBV29-1 and TRBJ2-5, with 10 bases lining up with TRBD2. The sample taken for sequencing was blood. The source of this sequence is a boy younger than 18 in good health. The CDR3 DNA follows: TGCAGCGTTGCCCTAGCGGGAGTAGAAGAGACCCAGTACTTC. Protein: CSVALAGVEETQYF.